This T cell receptor (beta chain) was profiled in a study of blood T cell repertoires in COVID-19. Overall study: Donors in the United States, Italy and Spain gave samples during acute or convalescent COVID-19. Sources were T cells, B-cell-depleted T cells, or PBMCs; the material itself was cDNA or gDNA.

Within 2 weeks before study entry, exposed participants met a COVID-19 case. In the authors' workflow: Nucleated cell number was recorded as an estimate derived from reference gene primer amplification. Sequencing was performed with immunoSEQ multiplex PCR; in TCRdb, only in-frame clones are kept and a portion is missing. V, J and clone size derive from that table, while D and trimming were established from the DNA sequence. The sample has some 320,000 clones; 85% are singletons. Trimming pared 4 bases from V and 3 bases from J, leaving 9 bases between. This CDR3 is 13 amino acids long. Germline V CDR1 and CDR2: GTSNPN, SVGIG (reference sequence).

Material: PBMCs or T cells enriched from blood (not recorded which). The clonotype comes from a woman in her 30s who had been exposed to COVID-19. The rearrangement links TRBV30 to TRBJ2-2; tentative D call: TRBD2 (5 bases). As DNA, the CDR3 is TGTGCCTGGATGAGGGCCTACACCGGGGAGCTGTTTTTT. Amino acid sequence: CAWMRAYTGELFF.